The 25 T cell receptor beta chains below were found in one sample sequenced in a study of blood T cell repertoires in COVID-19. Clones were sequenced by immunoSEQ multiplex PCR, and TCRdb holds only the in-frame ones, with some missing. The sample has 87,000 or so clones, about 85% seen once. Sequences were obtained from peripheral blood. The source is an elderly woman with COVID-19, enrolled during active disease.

Here the CDR3 DNA reads TGTGCCAGCAGCCAAGCTCTAGCGGGAGAGGGTACGCAGTATTTT. Amino acid sequence: CASSQALAGEGTQYF. This chain uses TRBV3-1 (or the pseudogene TRBV3-2) with TRBJ2-3; 10 bases fit TRBD2. CDR1 is LGHDT and CDR2 is YNNKEL in the germline V gene (reference sequence). V shed 1 base and J 8 bases; nucleotides not matched to a gene: 6. This CDR3 spans 15 amino acids.

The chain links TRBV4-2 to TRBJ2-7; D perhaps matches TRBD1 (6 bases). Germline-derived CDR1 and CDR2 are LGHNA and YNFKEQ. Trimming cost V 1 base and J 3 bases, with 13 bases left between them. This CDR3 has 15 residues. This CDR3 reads CASSQVHGQNYEQYF. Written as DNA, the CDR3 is TGTGCCAGCAGCCAAGTCCACGGACAGAACTACGAGCAGTACTTC.

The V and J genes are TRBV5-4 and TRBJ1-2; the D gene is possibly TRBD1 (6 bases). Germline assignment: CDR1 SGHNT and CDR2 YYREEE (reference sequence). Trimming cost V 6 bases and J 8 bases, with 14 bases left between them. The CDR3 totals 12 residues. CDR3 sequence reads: CASTLLGAGYTF. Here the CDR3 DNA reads TGTGCCAGCACCCTATTGGGGGCCGGCTACACCTTC.

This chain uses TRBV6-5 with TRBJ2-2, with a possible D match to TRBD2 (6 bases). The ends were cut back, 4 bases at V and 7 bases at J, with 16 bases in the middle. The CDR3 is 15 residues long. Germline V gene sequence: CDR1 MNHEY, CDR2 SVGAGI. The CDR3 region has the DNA TGTGCCAGCAGTTCACCGGGACTTATCCTCGGGGAGCTGTTTTTT. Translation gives CASSSPGLILGELFF.

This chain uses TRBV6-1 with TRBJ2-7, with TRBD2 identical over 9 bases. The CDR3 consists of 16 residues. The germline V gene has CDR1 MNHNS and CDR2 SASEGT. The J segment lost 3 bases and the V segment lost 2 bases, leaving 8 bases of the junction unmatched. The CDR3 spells CASSEYVSGSGYEQYF. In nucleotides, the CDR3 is TGTGCCAGCAGTGAATATGTTAGCGGGAGCGGCTACGAGCAGTACTTC.

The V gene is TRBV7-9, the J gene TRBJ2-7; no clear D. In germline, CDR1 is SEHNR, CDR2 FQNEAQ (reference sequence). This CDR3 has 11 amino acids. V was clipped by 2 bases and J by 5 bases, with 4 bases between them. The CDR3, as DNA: TGTGCCAGCAGCTTAATCGACGAGCAGTACTTC. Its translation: CASSLIDEQYF.

CDR3 nucleotide sequence: TGTGCCACCAGCAGAGATAGGTGGAGGGTGGGGAAAAACACTGAAGCTTTCTTT. It is translated as CATSRDRWRVGKNTEAFF. This chain uses TRBV15 with TRBJ1-1; D ambiguous. Germline lookup yields CDR1 LNHNV and CDR2 YYDKDF (reference sequence). This CDR3 region has 18 residues. The V end lost 0 bases, the J end lost 2 bases, and 19 bases lay between the germline ends.

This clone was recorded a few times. The CDR3 sequence is CASSPDRINNEQFF. The CDR3 region has the DNA TGTGCCAGCAGTCCCGACAGGATCAACAATGAGCAGTTCTTC. This sequence joins TRBV6-4 and TRBJ2-1; possible D gene TRBD1, 6 bases. CDR1 MRHNA and CDR2 SNTAGT come from the germline V gene. V lost 5 bases and J 5 bases, leaving 13 bases between the germline ends. The CDR3 contains 14 residues.

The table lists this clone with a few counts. This chain's CDR3 is CASSGTGGYTGELFF. CDR3 bases: TGTGCCAGCAGCGGCACCGGGGGGTATACCGGGGAGCTGTTTTTT. The V gene is TRBV2, the J gene TRBJ2-2; 7 positions agree with TRBD2. J was trimmed by 5 bases and V by 6 bases; bases with no gene match: 9. This CDR3 comprises 15 residues. Looked up from germline, CDR1 is SNHLY and CDR2 is FYNNEI. Variable domain in full (rest from reference TRBV2 and TRBJ2-2): EPEVTQTPSHQVTQMGQEVILRCVPISNHLYFYWYRQILGQKVEFLVSFYNNEISEKSEIFDDQFSVERPDGSNFTLKIRSTKLEDSAMYFCASSGTGGYTGELFFGEGSRLTVL.

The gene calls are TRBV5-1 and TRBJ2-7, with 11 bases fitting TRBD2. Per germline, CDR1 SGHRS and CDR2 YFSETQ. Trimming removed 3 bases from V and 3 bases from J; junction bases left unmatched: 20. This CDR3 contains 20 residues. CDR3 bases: TGCGCCAGCAGCTCCCAGGGGGCGAAAACTAGCGGGAGAAGTTTCTACGAGCAGTACTTC. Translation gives CASSSQGAKTSGRSFYEQYF.

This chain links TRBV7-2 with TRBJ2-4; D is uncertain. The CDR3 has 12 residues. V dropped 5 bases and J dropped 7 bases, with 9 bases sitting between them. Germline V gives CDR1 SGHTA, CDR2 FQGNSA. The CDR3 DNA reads TGTGCCAGCAGCCTACAGCAGAACATTCAGTACTTC. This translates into CASSLQQNIQYF.

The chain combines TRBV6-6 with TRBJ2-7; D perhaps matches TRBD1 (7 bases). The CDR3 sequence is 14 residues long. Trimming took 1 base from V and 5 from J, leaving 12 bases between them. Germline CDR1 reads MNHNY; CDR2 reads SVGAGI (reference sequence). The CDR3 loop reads CASSYWRGPDEQYF. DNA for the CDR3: TGTGCCAGCAGTTACTGGAGGGGGCCCGACGAGCAGTACTTC.

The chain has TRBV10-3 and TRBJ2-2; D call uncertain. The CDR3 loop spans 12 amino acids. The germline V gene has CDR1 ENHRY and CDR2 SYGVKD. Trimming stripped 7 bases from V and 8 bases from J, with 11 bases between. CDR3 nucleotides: TGTGCCATCACCCAGGATGGGGGGGAGCTGTTTTTT. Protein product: CAITQDGGELFF.

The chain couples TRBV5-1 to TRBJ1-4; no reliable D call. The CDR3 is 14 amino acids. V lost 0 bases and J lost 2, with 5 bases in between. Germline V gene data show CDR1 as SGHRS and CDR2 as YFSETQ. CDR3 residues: CASSLVRTNEKLFF. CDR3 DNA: TGCGCCAGCAGCTTGGTCAGGACTAATGAAAAACTGTTTTTT.

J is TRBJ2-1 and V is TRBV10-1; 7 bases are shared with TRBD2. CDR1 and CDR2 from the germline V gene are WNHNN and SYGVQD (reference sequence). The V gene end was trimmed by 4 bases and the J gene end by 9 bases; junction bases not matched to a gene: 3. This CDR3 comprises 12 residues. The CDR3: CASSVRGGEQFF. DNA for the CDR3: TGCGCCAGCAGTGTCCGCGGGGGTGAGCAGTTCTTC.

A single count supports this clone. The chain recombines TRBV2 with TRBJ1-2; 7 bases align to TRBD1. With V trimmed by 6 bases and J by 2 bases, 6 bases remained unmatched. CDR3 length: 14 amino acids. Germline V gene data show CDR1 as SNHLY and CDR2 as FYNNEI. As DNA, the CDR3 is TGTGCCAGCAGCGGACAGGTACTGAACTATGGCTACACCTTC. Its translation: CASSGQVLNYGYTF.

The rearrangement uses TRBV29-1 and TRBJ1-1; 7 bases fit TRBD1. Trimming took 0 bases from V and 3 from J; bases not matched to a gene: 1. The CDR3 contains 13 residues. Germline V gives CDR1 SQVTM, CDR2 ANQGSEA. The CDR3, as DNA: TGCAGCGTTGAAGATGACAGGGACACTGAAGCTTTCTTT. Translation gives CSVEDDRDTEAFF.

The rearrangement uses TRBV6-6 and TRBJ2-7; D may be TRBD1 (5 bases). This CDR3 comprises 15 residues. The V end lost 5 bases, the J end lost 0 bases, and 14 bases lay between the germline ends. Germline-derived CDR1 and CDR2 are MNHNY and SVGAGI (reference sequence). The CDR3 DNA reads TGTGCCAGCAGTCCCCGGACATTGAGCTCCTACGAGCAGTACTTC. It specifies CASSPRTLSSYEQYF.

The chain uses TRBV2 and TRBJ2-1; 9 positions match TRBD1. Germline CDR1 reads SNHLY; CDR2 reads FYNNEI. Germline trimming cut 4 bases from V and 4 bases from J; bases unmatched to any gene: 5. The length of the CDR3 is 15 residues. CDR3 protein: CASSAGTGWYNEQFF. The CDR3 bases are TGTGCCAGCAGTGCTGGGACAGGGTGGTACAATGAGCAGTTCTTC.

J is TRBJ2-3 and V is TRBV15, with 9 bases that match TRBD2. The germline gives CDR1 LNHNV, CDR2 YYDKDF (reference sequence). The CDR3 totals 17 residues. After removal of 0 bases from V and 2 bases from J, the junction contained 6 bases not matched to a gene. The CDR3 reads CATSRDPSGTPTDTQYF. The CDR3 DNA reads TGTGCCACCAGCAGAGATCCTAGCGGGACTCCCACAGATACGCAGTATTTT.

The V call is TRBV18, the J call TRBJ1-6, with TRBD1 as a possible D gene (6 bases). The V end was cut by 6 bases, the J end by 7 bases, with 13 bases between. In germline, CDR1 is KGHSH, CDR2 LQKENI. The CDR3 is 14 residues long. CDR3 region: CASSPTGWNSPLHF. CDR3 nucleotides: TGTGCCAGCTCTCCTACAGGGTGGAATTCACCCCTCCACTTT.

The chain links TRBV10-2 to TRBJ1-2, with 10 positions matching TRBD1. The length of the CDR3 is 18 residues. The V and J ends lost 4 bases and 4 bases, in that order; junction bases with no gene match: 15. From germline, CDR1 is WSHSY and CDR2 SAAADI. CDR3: CASSVFFPGQGISYGYTF. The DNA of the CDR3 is TGCGCCAGCAGTGTCTTTTTCCCGGGACAGGGGATTTCCTATGGCTACACCTTC.

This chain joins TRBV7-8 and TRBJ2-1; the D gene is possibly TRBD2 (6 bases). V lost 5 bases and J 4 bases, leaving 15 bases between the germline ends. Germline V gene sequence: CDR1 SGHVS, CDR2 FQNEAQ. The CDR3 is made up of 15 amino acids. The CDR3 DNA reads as TGTGCCAGCAGCGCGCCTAGCGATCATTACAATGAGCAGTTCTTC. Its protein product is CASSAPSDHYNEQFF.

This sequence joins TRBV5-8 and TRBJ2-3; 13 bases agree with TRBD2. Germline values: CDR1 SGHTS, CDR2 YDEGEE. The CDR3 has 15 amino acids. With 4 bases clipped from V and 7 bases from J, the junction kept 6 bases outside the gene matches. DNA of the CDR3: TGTGCCAGCAGCCCACTAGCGGGGGGGCCGTATACGCAGTATTTT. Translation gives CASSPLAGGPYTQYF.

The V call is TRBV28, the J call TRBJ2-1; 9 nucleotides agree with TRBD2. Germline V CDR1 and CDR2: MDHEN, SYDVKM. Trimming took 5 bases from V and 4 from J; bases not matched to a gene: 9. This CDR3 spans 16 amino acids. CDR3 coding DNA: TGTGCCAGCAGTCAGACTAGCGGAGGCCCTTACAATGAGCAGTTCTTC. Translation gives CASSQTSGGPYNEQFF.